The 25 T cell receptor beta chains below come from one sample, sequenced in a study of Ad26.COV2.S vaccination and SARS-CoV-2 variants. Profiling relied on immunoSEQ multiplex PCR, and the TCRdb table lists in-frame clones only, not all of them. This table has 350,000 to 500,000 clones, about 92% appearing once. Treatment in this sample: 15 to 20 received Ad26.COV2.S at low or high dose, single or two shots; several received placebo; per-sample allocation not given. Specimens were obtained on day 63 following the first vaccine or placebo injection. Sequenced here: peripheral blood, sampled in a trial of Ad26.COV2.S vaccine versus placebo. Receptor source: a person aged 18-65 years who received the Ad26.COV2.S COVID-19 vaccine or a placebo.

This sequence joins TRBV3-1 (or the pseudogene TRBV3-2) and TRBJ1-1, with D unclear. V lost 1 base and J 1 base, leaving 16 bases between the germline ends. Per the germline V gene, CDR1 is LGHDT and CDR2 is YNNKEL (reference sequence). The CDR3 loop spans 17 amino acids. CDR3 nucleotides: TGTGCCAGCAGCCAAGCCCCCCCCTTGTGGGAGAACACTGAAGCTTTCTTT. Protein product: CASSQAPPLWENTEAFF.

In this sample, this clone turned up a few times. The CDR3 nucleotides read TGTGCCACCCGACAGGGGGGCGTAACTAGCACAGATACGCAGTATTTT. This encodes CATRQGGVTSTDTQYF. This chain connects TRBV10-3 to TRBJ2-3; 9 positions agree with TRBD1. CDR3 length: 16 amino acids. From germline, CDR1 is ENHRY and CDR2 SYGVKD. J lost 0 bases, V lost 10 bases, and 11 bases had no gene match.

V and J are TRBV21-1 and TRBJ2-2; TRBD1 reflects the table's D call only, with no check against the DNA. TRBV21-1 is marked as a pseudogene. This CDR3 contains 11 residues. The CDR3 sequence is CASKGTGELFF. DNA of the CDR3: TGTGCCAGCAAGGGGACCGGGGAGCTGTTTTTT.

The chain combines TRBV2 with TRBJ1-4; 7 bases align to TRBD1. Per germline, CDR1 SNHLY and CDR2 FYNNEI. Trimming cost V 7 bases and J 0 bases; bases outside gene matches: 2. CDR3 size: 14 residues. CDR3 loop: CASNRGSTNEKLFF. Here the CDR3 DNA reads TGTGCCAGCAACAGGGGATCAACTAATGAAAAACTGTTTTTT. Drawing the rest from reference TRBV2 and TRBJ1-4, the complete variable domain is EPEVTQTPSHQVTQMGQEVILRCVPISNHLYFYWYRQILGQKVEFLVSFYNNEISEKSEIFDDQFSVERPDGSNFTLKIRSTKLEDSAMYFCASNRGSTNEKLFFGSGTQLSVL.

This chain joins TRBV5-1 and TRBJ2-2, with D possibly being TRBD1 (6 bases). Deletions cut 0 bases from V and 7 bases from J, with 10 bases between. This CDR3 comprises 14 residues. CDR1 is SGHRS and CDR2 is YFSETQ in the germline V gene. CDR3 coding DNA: TGCGCCAGCAGCTTGGGACAGGCCAACGGGGAGCTGTTTTTT. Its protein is CASSLGQANGELFF.

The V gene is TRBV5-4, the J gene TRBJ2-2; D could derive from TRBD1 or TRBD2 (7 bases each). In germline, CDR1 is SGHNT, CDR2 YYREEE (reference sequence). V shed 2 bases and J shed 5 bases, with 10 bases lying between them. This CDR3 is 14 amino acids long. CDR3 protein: CASSFRGGTGELFF. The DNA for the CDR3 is TGTGCCAGCAGCTTCAGGGGGGGGACCGGGGAGCTGTTTTTT.

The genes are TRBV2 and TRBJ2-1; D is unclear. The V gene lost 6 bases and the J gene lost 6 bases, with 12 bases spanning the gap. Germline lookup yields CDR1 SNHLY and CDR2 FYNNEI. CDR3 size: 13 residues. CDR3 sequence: CASSLRYSNEQFF. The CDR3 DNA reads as TGTGCCAGCAGCTTACGGTATTCCAATGAGCAGTTCTTC.

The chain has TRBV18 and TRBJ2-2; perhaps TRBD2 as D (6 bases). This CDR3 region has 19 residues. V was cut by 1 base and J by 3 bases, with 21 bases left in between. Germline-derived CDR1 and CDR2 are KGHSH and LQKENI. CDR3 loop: CASSPRGGAGAIHTGELFF. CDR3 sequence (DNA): TGTGCCAGCTCACCACGGGGCGGAGCGGGCGCCATACACACCGGGGAGCTGTTTTTT.

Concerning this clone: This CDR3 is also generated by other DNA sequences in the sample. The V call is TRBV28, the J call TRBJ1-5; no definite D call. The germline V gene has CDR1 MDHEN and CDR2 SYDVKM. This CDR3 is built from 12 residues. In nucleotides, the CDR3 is TGTGCGTCCAGAGGTGGAGATCAGCCCCAGCATTTT. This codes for CASRGGDQPQHF.

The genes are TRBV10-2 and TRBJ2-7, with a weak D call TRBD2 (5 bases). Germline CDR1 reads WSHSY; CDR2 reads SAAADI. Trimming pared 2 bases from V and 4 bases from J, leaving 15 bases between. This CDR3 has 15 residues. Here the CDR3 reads CASSERGSAAYEQYF. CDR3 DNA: TGCGCCAGCAGTGAGAGAGGGTCCGCCGCTTACGAGCAGTACTTC.

The CDR3, as DNA: TGTGCCAGCAGTTGGGGTGCAGGGCTCGAGCAGTACTTC. Amino acids: CASSWGAGLEQYF. The rearrangement links TRBV6-5 to TRBJ2-7, with a possible D match to TRBD1 (5 bases). Deletions cut 4 bases from V and 6 bases from J, with 13 bases between. Looked up from germline, CDR1 is MNHEY and CDR2 is SVGAGI. The CDR3 is 13 residues long.

The CDR3 spells CAWSVRGRTSGEGSEQFF. CDR3 nucleotides: TGTGCCTGGAGTGTACGGGGGAGGACTAGCGGGGAGGGGAGTGAGCAGTTCTTC. The chain is built from TRBV30 and TRBJ2-1, with 12 positions matching TRBD2. CDR3 size: 18 residues. Germline CDR1 and CDR2: GTSNPN and SVGIG (reference sequence). The ends lost 0 bases at V and 9 bases at J; junction bases unmatched: 15.

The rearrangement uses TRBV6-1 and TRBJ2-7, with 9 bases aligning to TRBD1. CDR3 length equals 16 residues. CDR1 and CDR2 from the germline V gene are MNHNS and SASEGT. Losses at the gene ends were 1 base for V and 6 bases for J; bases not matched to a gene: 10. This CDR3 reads CASSEVAGQGSSEQYF. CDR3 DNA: TGTGCCAGCAGTGAAGTCGCGGGACAGGGTAGTTCCGAGCAGTACTTC.

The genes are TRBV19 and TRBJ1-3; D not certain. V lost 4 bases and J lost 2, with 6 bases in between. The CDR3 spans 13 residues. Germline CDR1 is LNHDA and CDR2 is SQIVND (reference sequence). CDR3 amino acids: CASSNPPGNTIYF. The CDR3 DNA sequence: TGTGCCAGTAGTAACCCCCCTGGAAACACCATATATTTT.

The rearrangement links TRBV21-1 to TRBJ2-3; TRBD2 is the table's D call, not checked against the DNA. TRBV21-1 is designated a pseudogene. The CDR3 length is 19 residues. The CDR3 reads CASSKGLAGGQTSTDTQYF. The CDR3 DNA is TGTGCCAGCAGCAAGGGGCTAGCGGGAGGACAAACTAGCACAGATACGCAGTATTTT.

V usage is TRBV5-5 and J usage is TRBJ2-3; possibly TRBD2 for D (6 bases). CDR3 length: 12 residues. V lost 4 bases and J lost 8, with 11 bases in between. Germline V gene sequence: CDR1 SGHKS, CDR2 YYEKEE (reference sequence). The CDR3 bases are TGTGCCAGCAGCCCCGCCGGGGGTACGCAGTATTTT. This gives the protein CASSPAGGTQYF.

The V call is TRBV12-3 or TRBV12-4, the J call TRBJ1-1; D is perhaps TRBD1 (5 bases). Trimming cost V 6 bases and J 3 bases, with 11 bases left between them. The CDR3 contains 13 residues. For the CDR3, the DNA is TGTGCCAGCAGCCTGCAGGGATACACTGAAGCTTTCTTT. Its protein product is CASSLQGYTEAFF.

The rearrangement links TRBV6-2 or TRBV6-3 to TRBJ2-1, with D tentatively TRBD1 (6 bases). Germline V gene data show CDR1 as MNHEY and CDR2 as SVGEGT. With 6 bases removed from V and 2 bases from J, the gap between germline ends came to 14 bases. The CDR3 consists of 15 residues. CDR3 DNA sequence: TGTGCCAGCAGCCCCGGACAGCGCCCCTACAATGAGCAGTTCTTC. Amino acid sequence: CASSPGQRPYNEQFF.

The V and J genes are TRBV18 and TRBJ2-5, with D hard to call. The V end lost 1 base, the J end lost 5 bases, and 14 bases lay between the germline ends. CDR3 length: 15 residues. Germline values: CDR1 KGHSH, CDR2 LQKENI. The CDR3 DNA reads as TGTGCCAGCTCACCACGGTACGGCCTCCAGGAGACCCAGTACTTC. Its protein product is CASSPRYGLQETQYF.

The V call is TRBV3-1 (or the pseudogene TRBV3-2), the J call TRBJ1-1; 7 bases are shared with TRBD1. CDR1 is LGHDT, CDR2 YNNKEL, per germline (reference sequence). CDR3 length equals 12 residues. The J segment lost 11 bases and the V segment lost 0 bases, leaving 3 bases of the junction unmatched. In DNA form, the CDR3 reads TGTGCCAGCAGCCAAGAAGGCAGGGGGGCTTTCTTT. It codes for CASSQEGRGAFF.

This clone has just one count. The CDR3 reads CATSRDQGSLFF. For the CDR3, the DNA is TGTGCCACCAGCAGAGACCAGGGATCACTGTTTTTT. This chain joins TRBV15 and TRBJ1-4; a weak D match, TRBD1 (5 bases). The V gene's germline CDR1 is LNHNV and CDR2 YYDKDF (reference sequence). V shed 0 bases and J shed 13 bases, with 9 bases lying between them. The CDR3 spans 12 residues.

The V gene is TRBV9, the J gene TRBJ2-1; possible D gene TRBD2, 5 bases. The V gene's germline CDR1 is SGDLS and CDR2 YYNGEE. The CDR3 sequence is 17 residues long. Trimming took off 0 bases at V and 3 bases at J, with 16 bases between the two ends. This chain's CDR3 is CASSVGTGLGDYNEQFF. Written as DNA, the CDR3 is TGTGCCAGCAGCGTAGGTACGGGGTTAGGCGACTACAATGAGCAGTTCTTC.

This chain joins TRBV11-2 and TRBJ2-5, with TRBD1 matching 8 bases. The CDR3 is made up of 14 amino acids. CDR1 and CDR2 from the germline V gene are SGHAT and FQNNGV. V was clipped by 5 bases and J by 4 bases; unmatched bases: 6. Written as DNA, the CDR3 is TGTGCCAGCAGCCAGGGGGCTCTGGGAGAGACCCAGTACTTC. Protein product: CASSQGALGETQYF.

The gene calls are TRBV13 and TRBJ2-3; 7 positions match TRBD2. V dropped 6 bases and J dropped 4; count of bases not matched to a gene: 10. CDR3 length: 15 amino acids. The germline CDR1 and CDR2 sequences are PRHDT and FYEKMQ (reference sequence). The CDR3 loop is CASSQAAGVADTQYF. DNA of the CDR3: TGTGCCAGCAGTCAAGCGGCGGGAGTGGCAGATACGCAGTATTTT.

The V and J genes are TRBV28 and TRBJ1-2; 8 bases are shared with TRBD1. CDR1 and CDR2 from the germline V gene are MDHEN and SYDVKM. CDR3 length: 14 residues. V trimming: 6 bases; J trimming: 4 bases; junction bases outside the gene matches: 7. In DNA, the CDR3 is TGTGCCAGCAGCTGGACAGGGTATAGCTATGGCTACACCTTC. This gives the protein CASSWTGYSYGYTF.